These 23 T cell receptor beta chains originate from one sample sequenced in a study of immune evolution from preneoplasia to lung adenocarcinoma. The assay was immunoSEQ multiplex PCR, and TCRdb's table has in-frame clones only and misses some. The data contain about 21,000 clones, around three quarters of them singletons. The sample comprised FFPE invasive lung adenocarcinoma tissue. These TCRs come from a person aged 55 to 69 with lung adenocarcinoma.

The DNA for the CDR3 is TGCGCCAGCAAGGGACTAGCGGGTGGCACAGATACGCAGTATTTT. It is translated as CASKGLAGGTDTQYF. This chain links TRBV5-1 with TRBJ2-3; 12 positions match TRBD2. The germline CDR1 and CDR2 sequences are SGHRS and YFSETQ. This CDR3 has 15 residues. Trimming removed 6 bases from V and 1 base from J; junction bases left unmatched: 3.

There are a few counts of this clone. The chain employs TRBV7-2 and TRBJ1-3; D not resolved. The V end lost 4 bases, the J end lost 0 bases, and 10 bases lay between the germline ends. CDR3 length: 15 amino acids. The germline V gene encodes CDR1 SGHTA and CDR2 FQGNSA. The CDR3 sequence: CASSSYLGSGNTIYF. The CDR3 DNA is TGTGCCAGCAGCTCCTATCTCGGCTCTGGAAACACCATATATTTT.

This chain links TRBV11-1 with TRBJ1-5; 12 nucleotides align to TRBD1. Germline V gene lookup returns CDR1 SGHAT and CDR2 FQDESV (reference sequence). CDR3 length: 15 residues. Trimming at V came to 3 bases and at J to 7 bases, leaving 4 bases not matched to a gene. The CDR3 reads CASSLGTGGSQPQHF. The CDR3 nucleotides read TGTGCCAGCAGCTTGGGGACAGGGGGCAGCCAGCCCCAGCATTTT.

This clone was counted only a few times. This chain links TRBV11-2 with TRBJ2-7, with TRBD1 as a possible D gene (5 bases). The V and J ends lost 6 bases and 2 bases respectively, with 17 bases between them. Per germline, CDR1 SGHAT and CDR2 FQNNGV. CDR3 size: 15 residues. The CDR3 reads CASRLTPDSPYEQYF. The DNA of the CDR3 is TGTGCCAGCAGATTAACACCCGACAGTCCCTACGAGCAGTACTTC.

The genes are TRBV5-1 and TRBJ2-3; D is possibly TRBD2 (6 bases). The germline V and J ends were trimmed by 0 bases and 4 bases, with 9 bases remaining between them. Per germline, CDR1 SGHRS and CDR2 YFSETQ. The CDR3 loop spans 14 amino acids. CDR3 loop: CASSLVGGADTQYF. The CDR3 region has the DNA TGCGCCAGCAGCTTGGTCGGGGGAGCAGATACGCAGTATTTT.

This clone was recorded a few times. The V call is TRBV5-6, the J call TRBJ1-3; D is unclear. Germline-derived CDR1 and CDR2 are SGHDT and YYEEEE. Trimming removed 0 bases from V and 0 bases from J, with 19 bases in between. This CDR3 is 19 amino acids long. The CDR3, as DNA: TGTGCCAGCAGCTTGGGGCTTGCGGGTGATATTAGCTCTGGAAACACCATATATTTT. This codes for CASSLGLAGDISSGNTIYF.

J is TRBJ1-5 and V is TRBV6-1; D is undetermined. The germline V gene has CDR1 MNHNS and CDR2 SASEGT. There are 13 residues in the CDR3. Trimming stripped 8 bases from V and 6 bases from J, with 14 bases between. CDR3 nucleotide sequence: TGTGCCAGCCTACGGGGTCCAGGTCAGCCCCAGCATTTT. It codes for CASLRGPGQPQHF.

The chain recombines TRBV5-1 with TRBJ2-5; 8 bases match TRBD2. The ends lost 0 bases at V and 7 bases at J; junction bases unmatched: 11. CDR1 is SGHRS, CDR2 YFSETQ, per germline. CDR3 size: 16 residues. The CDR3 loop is CASSLGGGLVTPTQYF. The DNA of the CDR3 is TGCGCCAGCAGCTTGGGGGGGGGACTAGTGACTCCGACCCAGTACTTC.

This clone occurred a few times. The CDR3 is CASSLTASTNEKLFF. CDR3 sequence (DNA): TGTGCCAGCAGTTTGACAGCCTCAACTAATGAAAAACTGTTTTTT. The chain carries TRBV6-5 and TRBJ1-4, with D possibly matching TRBD1 (5 bases). The germline gives CDR1 MNHEY, CDR2 SVGAGI. Trimming left V 4 bases short and J 0 bases short, with 9 bases between. CDR3 length equals 15 residues.

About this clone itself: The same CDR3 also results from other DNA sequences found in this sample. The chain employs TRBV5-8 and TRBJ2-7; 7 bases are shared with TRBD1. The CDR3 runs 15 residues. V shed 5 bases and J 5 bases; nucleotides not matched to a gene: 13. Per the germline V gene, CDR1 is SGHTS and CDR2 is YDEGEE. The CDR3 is CASRMVDRVNDEQYF. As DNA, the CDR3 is TGTGCCAGCAGGATGGTCGACAGGGTCAACGACGAGCAGTACTTC.

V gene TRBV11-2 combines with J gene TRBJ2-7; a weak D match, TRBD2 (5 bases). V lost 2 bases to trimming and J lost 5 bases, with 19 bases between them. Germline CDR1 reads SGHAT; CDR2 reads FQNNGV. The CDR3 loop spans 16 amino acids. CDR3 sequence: CASSLRRWGVGDEQYF. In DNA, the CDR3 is TGTGCCAGCAGCTTACGAAGATGGGGAGTCGGGGACGAGCAGTACTTC. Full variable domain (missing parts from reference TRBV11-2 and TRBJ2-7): EAGVAQSPRYKIIEKRQSVAFWCNPISGHATLYWYQQILGQGPKLLIQFQNNGVVDDSQLPKDRFSAERLKGVDSTLKIQPAKLEDSAVYLCASSLRRWGVGDEQYFGPGTRLTVT.

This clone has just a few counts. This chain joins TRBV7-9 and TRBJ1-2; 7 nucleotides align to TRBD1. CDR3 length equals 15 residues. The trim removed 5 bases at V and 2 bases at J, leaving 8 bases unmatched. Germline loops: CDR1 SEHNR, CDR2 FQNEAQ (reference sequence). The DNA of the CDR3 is TGTGCCAGCAGCCCCGGGGACAGACCAAACTATGGCTACACCTTC. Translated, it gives CASSPGDRPNYGYTF.

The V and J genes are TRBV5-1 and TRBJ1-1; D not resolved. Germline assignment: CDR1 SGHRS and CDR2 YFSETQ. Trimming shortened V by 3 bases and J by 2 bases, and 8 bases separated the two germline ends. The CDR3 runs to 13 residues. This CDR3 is CASSSQINTEAFF. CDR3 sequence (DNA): TGCGCCAGCAGCTCACAGATCAACACTGAAGCTTTCTTT. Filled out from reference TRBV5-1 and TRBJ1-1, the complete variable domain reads KAGVTQTPRYLIKTRGQQVTLSCSPISGHRSVSWYQQTPGQGLQFLFEYFSETQRNKGNFPGRFSGRQFSNSRSEMNVSTLELGDSALYLCASSSQINTEAFFGQGTRLTVV.

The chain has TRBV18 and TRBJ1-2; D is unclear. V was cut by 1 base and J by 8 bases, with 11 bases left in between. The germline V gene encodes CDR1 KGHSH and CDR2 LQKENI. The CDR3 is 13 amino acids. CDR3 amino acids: CASSPREGGGYTF. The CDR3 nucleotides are TGTGCCAGCTCACCACGAGAGGGTGGCGGCTACACCTTC.

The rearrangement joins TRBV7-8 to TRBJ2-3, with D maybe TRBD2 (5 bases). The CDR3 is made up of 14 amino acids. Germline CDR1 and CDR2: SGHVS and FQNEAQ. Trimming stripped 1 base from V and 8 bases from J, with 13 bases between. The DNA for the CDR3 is TGTGCCAGCAGCTTAGTGGTGGGAGAGGGTACGCAGTATTTT. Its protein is CASSLVVGEGTQYF.

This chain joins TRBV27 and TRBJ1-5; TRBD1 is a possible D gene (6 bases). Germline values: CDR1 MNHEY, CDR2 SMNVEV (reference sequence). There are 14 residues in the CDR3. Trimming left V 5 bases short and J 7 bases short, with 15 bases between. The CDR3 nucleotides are TGTGCCAGCAGTCCCCAGGGGCCGGGGCAGCCCCAGCATTTT. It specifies CASSPQGPGQPQHF.

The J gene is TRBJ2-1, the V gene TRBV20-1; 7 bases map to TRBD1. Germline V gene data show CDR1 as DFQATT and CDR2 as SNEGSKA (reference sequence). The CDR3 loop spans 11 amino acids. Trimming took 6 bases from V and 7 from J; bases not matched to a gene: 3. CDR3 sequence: CSALDRNEQFF. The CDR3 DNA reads TGCAGTGCACTGGACAGGAATGAGCAGTTCTTC.

DNA of the CDR3: TGCGCCAGCAGCTTGGGGACACTGCAGGATACGCAGTATTTT. Translation: CASSLGTLQDTQYF. The V gene is TRBV5-1, the J gene TRBJ2-3; tentative D call: TRBD1 (5 bases). The V end was cut by 0 bases, the J end by 6 bases, with 11 bases between. There are 14 residues in the CDR3. Germline lookup yields CDR1 SGHRS and CDR2 YFSETQ.

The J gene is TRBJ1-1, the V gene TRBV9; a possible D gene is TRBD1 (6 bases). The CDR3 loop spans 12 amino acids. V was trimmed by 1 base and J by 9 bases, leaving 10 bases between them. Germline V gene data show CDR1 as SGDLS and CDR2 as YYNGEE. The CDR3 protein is CASSVIGGQAFF. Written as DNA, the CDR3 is TGTGCCAGCAGCGTAATCGGGGGGCAAGCTTTCTTT.

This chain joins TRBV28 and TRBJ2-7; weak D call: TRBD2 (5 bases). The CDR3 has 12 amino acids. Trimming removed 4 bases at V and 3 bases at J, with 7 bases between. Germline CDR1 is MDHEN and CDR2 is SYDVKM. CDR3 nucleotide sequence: TGTGCCAGCAGTTATAGCGTCTACGAGCAGTACTTC. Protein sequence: CASSYSVYEQYF. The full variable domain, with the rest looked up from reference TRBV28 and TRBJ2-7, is DVKVTQSSRYLVKRTGEKVFLECVQDMDHENMFWYRQDPGLGLRLIYFSYDVKMKEKGDIPEGYSVSREKKERFSLILESASTNQTSMYLCASSYSVYEQYFGPGTRLTVT.

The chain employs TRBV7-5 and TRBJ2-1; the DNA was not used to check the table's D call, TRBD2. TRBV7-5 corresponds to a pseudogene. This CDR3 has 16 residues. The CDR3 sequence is CARSPSRASGYNEQFF. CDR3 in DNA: TGTGCCAGAAGCCCATCGAGGGCTAGCGGTTACAATGAGCAGTTCTTC.

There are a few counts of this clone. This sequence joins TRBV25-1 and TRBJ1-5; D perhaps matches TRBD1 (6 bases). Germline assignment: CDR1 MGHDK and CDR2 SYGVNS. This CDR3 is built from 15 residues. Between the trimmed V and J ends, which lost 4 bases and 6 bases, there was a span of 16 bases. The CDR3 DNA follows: TGTGCCAGCAGTGCCAGCGAGTGGGGGCTTCAGCCCCAGCATTTT. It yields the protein CASSASEWGLQPQHF.

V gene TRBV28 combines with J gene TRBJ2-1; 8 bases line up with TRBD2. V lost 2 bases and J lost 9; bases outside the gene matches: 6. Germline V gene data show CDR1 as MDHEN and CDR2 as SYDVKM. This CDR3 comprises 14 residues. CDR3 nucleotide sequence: TGTGCCAGCAGTTTAGCGGGAGGAGGAGGTGAGCAGTTCTTC. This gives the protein CASSLAGGGGEQFF.